The sequence of this TCR beta chain was determined in a study of OX40 agonist ivuxolimab in advanced cancers. Study context: Three dose-escalation patients had partial responses: one with hepatocellular carcinoma and two with cutaneous melanoma. Whole-study findings and limits: Expanded clones were, on average, more numerous among CD8+ T cells than CD4+. Some nonresponders likewise displayed low normalized T-cell clonal expansion. The investigators did not determine what antigen specificity the expanded peripheral T cells had.

Clones were sequenced by immunoSEQ multiplex PCR, and TCRdb holds only the in-frame ones, with some missing. The data show tens of thousands of clones, with approximately 90% seen just once and approximately 18% held by the top ten. To note about this clone: What it binds is unknown.

The V end lost 2 bases, the J end lost 8 bases, and 12 bases lay between the germline ends. This CDR3 spans 13 amino acids. From germline, CDR1 is MNHNY and CDR2 SVGAGI (reference sequence). The clonotype originates from an adult with an advanced solid tumor such as melanoma, head and neck, liver or kidney cancer. The chain combines TRBV6-6 with TRBJ1-2, with D unresolved. The sample in question was CD4+ or CD8+ T cells sorted from blood, obtained in a trial of the OX40 agonist ivuxolimab. The CDR3 is CASSYVQIGGYTF. DNA for the CDR3: TGTGCCAGCAGTTACGTCCAAATAGGCGGCTACACCTTC.